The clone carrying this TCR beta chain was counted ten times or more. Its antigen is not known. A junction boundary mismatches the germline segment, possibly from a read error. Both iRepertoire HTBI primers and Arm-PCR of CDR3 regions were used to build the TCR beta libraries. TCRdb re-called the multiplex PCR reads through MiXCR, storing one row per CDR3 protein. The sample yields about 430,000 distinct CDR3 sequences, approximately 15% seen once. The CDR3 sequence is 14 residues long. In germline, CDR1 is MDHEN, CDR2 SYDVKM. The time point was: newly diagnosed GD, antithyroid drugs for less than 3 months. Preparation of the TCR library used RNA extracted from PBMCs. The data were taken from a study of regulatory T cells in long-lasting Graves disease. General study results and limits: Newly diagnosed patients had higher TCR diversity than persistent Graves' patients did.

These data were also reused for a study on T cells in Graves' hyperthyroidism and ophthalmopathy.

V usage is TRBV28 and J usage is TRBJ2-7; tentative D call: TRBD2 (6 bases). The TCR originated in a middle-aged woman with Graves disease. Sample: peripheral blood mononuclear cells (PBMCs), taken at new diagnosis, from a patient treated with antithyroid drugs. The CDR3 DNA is TGCGCCAGCAGCTTTAGCGGTGGCTCCTACGAGCAGTACTTC. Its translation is CASSFSGGSYEQYF.